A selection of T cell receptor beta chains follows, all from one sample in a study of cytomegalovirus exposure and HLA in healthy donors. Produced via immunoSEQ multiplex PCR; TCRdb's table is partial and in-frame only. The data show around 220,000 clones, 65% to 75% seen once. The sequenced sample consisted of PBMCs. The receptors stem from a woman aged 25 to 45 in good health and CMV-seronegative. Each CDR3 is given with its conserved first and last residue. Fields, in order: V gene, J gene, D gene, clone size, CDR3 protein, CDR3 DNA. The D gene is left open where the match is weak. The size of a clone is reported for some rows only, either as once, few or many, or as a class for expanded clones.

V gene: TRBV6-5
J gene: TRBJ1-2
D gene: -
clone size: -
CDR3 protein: CATAANYGYTF
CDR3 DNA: TGTGCAACAGCAGCTAACTATGGCTACACCTTC

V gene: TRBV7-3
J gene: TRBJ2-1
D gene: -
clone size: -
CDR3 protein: CASSLYSEASNEQFF
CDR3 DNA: TGTGCCAGCAGCTTATATTCCGAGGCTAGCAATGAGCAGTTCTTC

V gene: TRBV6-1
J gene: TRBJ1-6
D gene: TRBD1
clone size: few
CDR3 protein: CASRDRVDSPLHF
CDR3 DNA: TGTGCCAGCAGGGACAGGGTTGATTCCCCCCTCCACTTT

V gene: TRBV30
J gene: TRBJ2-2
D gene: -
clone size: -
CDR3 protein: CAWSWAPGELFF
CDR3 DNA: TGTGCCTGGAGTTGGGCACCCGGGGAGCTGTTTTTT

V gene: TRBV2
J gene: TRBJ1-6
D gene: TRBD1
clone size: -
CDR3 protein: CASRGGQSNSPLHF
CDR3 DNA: TGTGCCAGCAGGGGGGGACAGTCTAATTCACCCCTCCACTTT

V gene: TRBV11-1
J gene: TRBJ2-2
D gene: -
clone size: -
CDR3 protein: CASSFLAGQHTGELFF
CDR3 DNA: TGTGCCAGCAGCTTCTTAGCGGGACAGCACACCGGGGAGCTGTTTTTT

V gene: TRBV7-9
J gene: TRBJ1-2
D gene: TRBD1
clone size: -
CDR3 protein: CASSLAGTGGGNYGYTF
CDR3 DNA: TGTGCCAGCAGCTTAGCGGGGACAGGGGGCGGGAACTATGGCTACACCTTC

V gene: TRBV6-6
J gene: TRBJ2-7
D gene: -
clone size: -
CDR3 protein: CASRPGGRVSYEQYF
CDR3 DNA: TGTGCCAGCCGCCCAGGAGGGCGGGTCTCCTACGAGCAGTACTTC

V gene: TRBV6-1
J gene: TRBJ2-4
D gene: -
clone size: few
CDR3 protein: CASSDISDQYF
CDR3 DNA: TGTGCCAGCAGTGACATTAGCGATCAGTACTTC

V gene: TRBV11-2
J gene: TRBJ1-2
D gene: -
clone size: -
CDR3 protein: CASSLDSGISYGYTF
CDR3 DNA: TGTGCCAGCAGCTTAGATTCCGGGATTAGCTATGGCTACACCTTC

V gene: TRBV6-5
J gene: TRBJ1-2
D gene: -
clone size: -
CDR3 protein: CASRRLETGDGYTF
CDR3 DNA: TGTGCCAGCAGGAGGCTGGAGACGGGGGATGGCTACACCTTC

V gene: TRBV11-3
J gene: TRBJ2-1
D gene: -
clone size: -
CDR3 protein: CASSLAGGGNEQFF
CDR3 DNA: TGTGCCAGCAGCTTAGCGGGGGGCGGGAATGAGCAGTTCTTC

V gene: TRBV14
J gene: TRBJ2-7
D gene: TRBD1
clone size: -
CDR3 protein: CASSQDLGTGSFEQYF
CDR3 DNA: TGTGCCAGCAGCCAAGATTTAGGGACAGGTTCGTTCGAGCAGTACTTC

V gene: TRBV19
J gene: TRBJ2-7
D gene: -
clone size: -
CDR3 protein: CASTLMETGGILDEQYF
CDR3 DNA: TGTGCCAGTACTCTCATGGAGACAGGCGGAATTCTGGACGAGCAGTACTTC

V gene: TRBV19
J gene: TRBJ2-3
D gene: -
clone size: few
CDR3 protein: CASSNRGLTDTQYF
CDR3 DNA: TGTGCCAGTAGTAACAGGGGACTCACAGATACGCAGTATTTT

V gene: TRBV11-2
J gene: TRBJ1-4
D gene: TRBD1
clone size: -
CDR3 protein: CASSPWRGGRTNEKLFF
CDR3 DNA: TGTGCCAGCAGCCCTTGGAGAGGGGGCAGGACTAATGAAAAACTGTTTTTT

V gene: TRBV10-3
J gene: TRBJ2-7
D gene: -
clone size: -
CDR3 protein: CAISESWGGGAYEQYF
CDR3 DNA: TGTGCCATCAGTGAGTCGTGGGGAGGGGGGGCCTACGAGCAGTACTTC

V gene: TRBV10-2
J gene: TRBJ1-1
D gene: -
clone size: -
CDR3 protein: CASSGGGIGTEAFF
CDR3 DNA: TGCGCCAGCAGTGGGGGAGGGATCGGAACTGAAGCTTTCTTT

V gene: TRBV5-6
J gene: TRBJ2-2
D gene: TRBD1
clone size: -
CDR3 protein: CASSLRQGAGELFF
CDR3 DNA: TGTGCCAGCAGCTTGAGGCAGGGGGCCGGGGAGCTGTTTTTT

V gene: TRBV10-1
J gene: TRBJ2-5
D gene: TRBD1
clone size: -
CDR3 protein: CASLHRGQETQYF
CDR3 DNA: TGCGCCAGCCTCCACAGGGGGCAAGAGACCCAGTACTTC

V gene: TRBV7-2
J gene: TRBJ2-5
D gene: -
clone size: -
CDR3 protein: CASTLRGSEETQYF
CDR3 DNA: TGTGCCAGCACCCTTAGAGGGTCAGAAGAGACCCAGTACTTC

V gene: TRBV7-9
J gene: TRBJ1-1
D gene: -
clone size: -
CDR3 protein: CASSLYRNTEAFF
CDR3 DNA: TGTGCCAGCAGCTTATACAGGAACACTGAAGCTTTCTTT

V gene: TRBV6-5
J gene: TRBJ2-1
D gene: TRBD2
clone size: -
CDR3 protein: CASSSTSFNEQFF
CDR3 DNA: TGTGCCAGCAGTTCGACTAGCTTCAATGAGCAGTTCTTC

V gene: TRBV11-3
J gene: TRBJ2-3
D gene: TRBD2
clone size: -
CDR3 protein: CASSSRGLAGDTQYF
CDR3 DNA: TGTGCCAGCAGCTCCAGGGGACTAGCTGGGGATACGCAGTATTTT

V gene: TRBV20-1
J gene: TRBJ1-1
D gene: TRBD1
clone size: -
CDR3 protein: CSALRGPEAFF
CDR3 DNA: TGCAGCGCTCTCAGGGGGCCCGAAGCTTTCTTT

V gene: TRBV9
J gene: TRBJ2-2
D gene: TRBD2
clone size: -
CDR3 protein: CASSARAGGNTGELFF
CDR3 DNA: TGTGCCAGCAGCGCGAGGGCGGGAGGGAACACCGGGGAGCTGTTTTTT

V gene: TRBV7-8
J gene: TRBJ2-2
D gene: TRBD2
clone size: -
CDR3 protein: CASSPLGGGRTGELFF
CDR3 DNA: TGTGCCAGCAGCCCCTTGGGCGGGGGGCGCACCGGGGAGCTGTTTTTT